Below, 8 T cell receptor beta chains from the same sample are listed, as sequenced in a study of identifying expanded T cells in peripheral blood (dated by TCRdb to about 2019). Library preparation employed the immunoSEQ multiplex PCR assay. In TCRdb, the immuneACCESS table is reduced to in-frame sequences with V and J assigned. These tables do not hold every clone; where another copy was compared, an unresolved V gene accounts for under half, and the others remain unexplained. Present in this sample are roughly 84,000 clones, about 90% of which were seen just once. The ten largest make up roughly 7% of the sample. Sequencing was performed on blood. Receptors were obtained from a person between 18 and 75 years old in good health.

V gene TRBV5-3 combines with J gene TRBJ1-5; D perhaps matches TRBD1 (5 bases). TRBV5-3 has ORF status, its function being uncertain. Between the trimmed V and J ends, which lost 8 bases and 5 bases, there was a span of 14 bases. This CDR3 comprises 13 residues. In DNA form, the CDR3 reads TGTGCCAGGTACGAGGGGCCCTATCAGCCCCAGCATTTT. This sequence encodes CARYEGPYQPQHF.

The chain is built from TRBV5-6 and TRBJ2-1; 8 nucleotides line up with TRBD1. V was pared by 7 bases and J by 3 bases, with 12 bases of the junction left unmatched. The V gene's germline CDR1 is SGHDT and CDR2 YYEEEE. This CDR3 is 16 amino acids long. CDR3 protein: CASAPLGQGDYNEQFF. For the CDR3, the DNA is TGTGCCAGCGCACCCTTAGGACAGGGCGACTACAATGAGCAGTTCTTC.

The CDR3 protein is CASSLQPSGVLAGELFF. The CDR3 region has the DNA TGTGCCAGCAGCTTACAACCCAGCGGGGTGTTGGCCGGGGAGCTGTTTTTT. The chain has TRBV7-6 and TRBJ2-2; TRBD2 matches at 7 bases. This CDR3 contains 17 residues. Looked up from germline, CDR1 is SGHVS and CDR2 is FNYEAQ. J gave up 6 bases and V 2 bases, and 12 bases lay outside the gene matches.

The genes are TRBV28 and TRBJ2-1; possible D gene TRBD1, 6 bases. The CDR3 spans 16 residues. Trimming removed 6 bases at V and 4 bases at J, with 19 bases between. Germline loops: CDR1 MDHEN, CDR2 SYDVKM. In DNA, the CDR3 is TGTGCCAGCAGCCATGGGGCGGGCAGGGGATACAATGAGCAGTTCTTC. The encoded protein is CASSHGAGRGYNEQFF.

The V call is TRBV6-1, the J call TRBJ2-1; D ambiguous. This CDR3 comprises 10 residues. The V end was cut by 4 bases, the J end by 9 bases, with 4 bases between. Germline V gene data show CDR1 as MNHNS and CDR2 as SASEGT. The CDR3 spells CASSVGEQFF. The CDR3, as DNA: TGTGCCAGCAGTGTGGGTGAGCAGTTCTTC.

The chain carries TRBV18 and TRBJ1-1, with D possibly TRBD1 on 6 matching bases. Trimming left V 5 bases short and J 1 base short, with 11 bases between. This CDR3 is built from 14 residues. Germline V gives CDR1 KGHSH, CDR2 LQKENI. The CDR3 nucleotides read TGTGCCAGCTCAAGGGGGACCCCGAACACTGAAGCTTTCTTT. It encodes CASSRGTPNTEAFF.

The chain recombines TRBV15 with TRBJ2-7, with D unresolved. Germline-derived CDR1 and CDR2 are LNHNV and YYDKDF (reference sequence). Trimming cost V 0 bases and J 0 bases, with 9 bases left between them. This CDR3 is built from 15 residues. The CDR3 reads CATSRDRLNSYEQYF. DNA for the CDR3: TGTGCCACCAGCAGAGATCGGCTTAACTCCTACGAGCAGTACTTC.

The chain joins TRBV19 to TRBJ2-1; TRBD2 aligns across 7 bases. This CDR3 is built from 14 residues. The germline V gene encodes CDR1 LNHDA and CDR2 SQIVND (reference sequence). V lost 6 bases and J lost 3; bases outside the gene matches: 5. The CDR3 spells CASRDSGHYNEQFF. The DNA of the CDR3 is TGTGCCAGTAGGGATAGCGGGCACTACAATGAGCAGTTCTTC.